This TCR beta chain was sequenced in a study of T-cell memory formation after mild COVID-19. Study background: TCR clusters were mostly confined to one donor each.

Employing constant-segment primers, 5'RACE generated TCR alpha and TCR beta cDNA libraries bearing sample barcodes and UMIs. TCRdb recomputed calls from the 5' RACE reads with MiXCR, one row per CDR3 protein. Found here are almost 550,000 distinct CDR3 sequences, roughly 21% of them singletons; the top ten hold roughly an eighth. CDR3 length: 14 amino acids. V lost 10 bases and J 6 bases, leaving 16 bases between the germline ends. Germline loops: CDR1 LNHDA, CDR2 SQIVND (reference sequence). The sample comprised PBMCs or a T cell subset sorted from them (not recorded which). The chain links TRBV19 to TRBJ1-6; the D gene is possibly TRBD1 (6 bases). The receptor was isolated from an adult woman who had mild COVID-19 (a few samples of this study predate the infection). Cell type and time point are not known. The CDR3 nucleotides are TGTGCCACTACTACCGGCAGGGGTAATTCACCCCTCCACTTT. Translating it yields CATTTGRGNSPLHF.